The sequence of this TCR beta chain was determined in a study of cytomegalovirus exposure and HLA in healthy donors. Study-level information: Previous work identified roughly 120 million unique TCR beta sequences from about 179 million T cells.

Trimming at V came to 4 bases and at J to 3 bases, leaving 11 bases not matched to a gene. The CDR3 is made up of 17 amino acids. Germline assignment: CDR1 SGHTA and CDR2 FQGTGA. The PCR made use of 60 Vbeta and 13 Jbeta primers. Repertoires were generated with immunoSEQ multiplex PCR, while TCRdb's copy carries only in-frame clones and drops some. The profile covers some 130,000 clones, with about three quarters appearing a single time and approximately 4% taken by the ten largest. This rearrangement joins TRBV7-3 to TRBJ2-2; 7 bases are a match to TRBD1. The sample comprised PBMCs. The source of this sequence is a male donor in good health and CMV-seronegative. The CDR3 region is CASSSRQGFYDTGELFF. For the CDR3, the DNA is TGTGCCAGCAGCTCCAGACAGGGATTTTATGACACCGGGGAGCTGTTTTTT.